This entry features one T cell receptor (beta chain) sequence. RNA amounts of 0.5 to 1 ug underwent reverse transcription with random hexamers. Amplification of TCR beta CDR3 across 54 Vbeta and 13 Jbeta was performed with immunoSEQ multiplex PCR. Each CDR3 protein gets one entry after TCRdb re-called the immunoSEQ multiplex PCR reads with MiXCR. The sample has about 94,000 distinct CDR3 sequences, around 94% seen once; the top ten hold roughly 0.31%. The data originate from a study of CD8 T cells in Susac syndrome. V shed 7 bases and J shed 5 bases, with 12 bases lying between them. The CDR3 loop spans 13 amino acids. Germline CDR1 SEHNR, CDR2 FQNEAQ (reference sequence).

This sequence joins TRBV7-9 and TRBJ2-1; D possibly corresponds to TRBD1 (6 bases). Material: CD4+ T cells from PBMCs. The receptor was derived from a human donor with Susac syndrome. This CDR3 reads CASKADRHNEQFF. In DNA form, the CDR3 reads TGTGCCAGCAAAGCGGACAGACACAATGAGCAGTTCTTC.